These 15 T cell receptor beta chains originate from one sample sequenced in a study of T cells after yellow fever vaccination. TCRdb reprocessed the 5' RACE reads via MiXCR and lists one record per CDR3 protein. Of around 350,000 distinct CDR3 sequences listed, approximately 6% were seen once; the top ten hold over 14%. The source was PBMCs, collected 5 days after the yellow fever booster vaccination. The receptors stem from a man aged 25 to 40 who received the YFV17D yellow fever vaccine.

This clonotype has a count of ten or more. This chain links TRBV20-1 with TRBJ1-5; D gene unclear. Trimming left V 5 bases short and J 5 bases short, with 10 bases between. The CDR3 length is 12 residues. Germline V lookup: CDR1 DFQATT, CDR2 SNEGSKA (reference sequence). CDR3 DNA: TGCAGTGCTCTATCGGATGATCAGCCCCAGCATTTT. Translation gives CSALSDDQPQHF.

This clonotype was counted at least ten times. The chain links TRBV12-3 or TRBV12-4 to TRBJ2-2; D may be TRBD1 (6 bases). V was shortened by 3 bases and J by 0 bases, with 11 bases between the two germline ends. The CDR3 runs 16 residues. In DNA form, the CDR3 reads TGTGCCAGCAGTTTGATCGCAGGGGCGAACACCGGGGAGCTGTTTTTT. Translation gives CASSLIAGANTGELFF.

The genes are TRBV5-1 and TRBJ2-3; possibly TRBD2 for D (6 bases). The CDR3 is 15 amino acids. V was shortened by 4 bases and J by 6 bases, with 18 bases between the two germline ends. Germline V gene sequence: CDR1 SGHRS, CDR2 YFSETQ. In nucleotides, the CDR3 is TGCGCCAGCAGCCAATCCGGGACTGAAAGCGATACGCAGTATTTT. Its translation: CASSQSGTESDTQYF.

As for this clonotype: A clone one base away is much larger, so this may be a read error. The genes are TRBV20-1 and TRBJ1-5; D remains unclear. Per germline, CDR1 DFQATT and CDR2 SNEGSKA (reference sequence). The CDR3 totals 15 residues. The CDR3 nucleotides are TGCTGTGCTAGCGTGGGAGGGTTGGGCAATCAGCCCCAGCATTTT. This encodes CCASVGGLGNQPQHF.

This clonotype was detected many times. The chain couples TRBV7-2 to TRBJ2-1; TRBD2 aligns across 13 bases. J lost 8 bases, V lost 6 bases, and 7 bases had no gene match. The CDR3 contains 15 residues. Germline CDR1 and CDR2: SGHTA and FQGNSA. This CDR3 is CASRPILAGGDEQFF. The CDR3 bases are TGTGCCAGCAGACCCATACTAGCGGGAGGGGATGAGCAGTTCTTC.

The V call is TRBV2, the J call TRBJ2-1, with TRBD2 identical over 9 bases. J lost 5 bases, V lost 6 bases, and 5 bases had no gene match. Germline V CDR1 and CDR2: SNHLY, FYNNEI. There are 14 residues in the CDR3. CDR3 amino acids: CASRSGRLNNEQFF. As DNA, the CDR3 is TGTGCCAGCAGGAGCGGGAGGTTGAACAATGAGCAGTTCTTC.

This clonotype has more than one count but fewer than ten. CDR3 amino acids: CASSQLSVNEQFF. The CDR3, as DNA: TGTGCCAGCAGCCAATTGTCGGTTAATGAGCAGTTCTTC. This sequence joins TRBV3-1 and TRBJ2-1, with D unclear. Germline loops: CDR1 LGHDT, CDR2 YNNKEL (reference sequence). The CDR3 runs to 13 residues. Trimming shortened V by 2 bases and J by 7 bases, and 9 bases separated the two germline ends.

To note about this clonotype: At one end the junction does not follow the germline gene, possibly because of a read error. V usage is TRBV7-9 and J usage is TRBJ2-7; a possible D gene is TRBD1 (5 bases). Germline loops: CDR1 SEHNR, CDR2 FQNEAQ (reference sequence). The CDR3 length is 14 residues. The CDR3 nucleotides are TGTGCCAGCAGCTTAGACAGGCCCCTAAACGAACAGTACTTC. Amino acids: CASSLDRPLNEQYF.

This clonotype came up a few times. V is TRBV20-1 and J is TRBJ2-3; D uncertain. V lost 2 bases to trimming and J lost 6 bases, with 15 bases between them. Germline CDR1 and CDR2: DFQATT and SNEGSKA (reference sequence). This CDR3 contains 14 residues. CDR3: CSARSDRYLDTQYF. As DNA, the CDR3 is TGCAGTGCTAGATCCGACCGCTACCTGGATACGCAGTATTTT.

This clonotype turned up a few times. This sequence joins TRBV27 and TRBJ2-5; D is perhaps TRBD1 (5 bases). CDR3 length: 14 amino acids. The V and J ends lost 4 bases and 4 bases respectively, with 13 bases between them. CDR1 MNHEY and CDR2 SMNVEV come from the germline V gene (reference sequence). CDR3 coding DNA: TGTGCCAGCAGTTCCCGTCAGGGCACAGAGACCCAGTACTTC. This translates into CASSSRQGTETQYF.

This clonotype was counted a few times. The chain combines TRBV7-6 with TRBJ1-2, with D maybe TRBD1 (5 bases). The V gene's germline CDR1 is SGHVS and CDR2 FNYEAQ. Trimming removed 1 base at V and 7 bases at J, with 16 bases between. This CDR3 has 15 amino acids. The CDR3 is CASSLVKGGGSGYTF. CDR3 DNA: TGTGCCAGCAGCTTAGTGAAGGGTGGGGGATCTGGCTACACCTTC.

This chain joins TRBV4-2 and TRBJ2-3, with TRBD2 matching over 11 bases. Germline CDR1 LGHNA, CDR2 YNFKEQ. Losses at the gene ends were 0 bases for V and 2 bases for J; bases not matched to a gene: 7. This CDR3 has 18 residues. Here the CDR3 reads CASSQDSLTSGNTDTQYF. CDR3 nucleotide sequence: TGTGCCAGCAGCCAAGATTCCCTGACTAGCGGGAACACAGATACGCAGTATTTT.

This rearrangement joins TRBV4-1 to TRBJ2-7; TRBD2 matches 8 bases. The V and J ends lost 3 bases and 6 bases, in that order; junction bases with no gene match: 13. This CDR3 region has 16 residues. Germline assignment: CDR1 MGHRA and CDR2 YSYEKL. This CDR3 reads CASSQGSGRAVGEQYF. In DNA, the CDR3 is TGCGCCAGCAGCCAGGGTTCCGGGAGGGCCGTTGGCGAGCAGTACTTC.

This clonotype was seen a handful of times. The rearrangement joins TRBV11-2 to TRBJ1-1; D is unresolved. This CDR3 comprises 11 residues. V shed 3 bases and J shed 7 bases, with 6 bases lying between them. Germline values: CDR1 SGHAT, CDR2 FQNNGV. The CDR3 DNA reads as TGTGCCAGCAGCTTTAGGGATGAAGCTTTCTTT. It translates to CASSFRDEAFF.

J is TRBJ2-5 and V is TRBV20-1, with D possibly being TRBD1 or TRBD2 (6 bases each). Germline V CDR1 and CDR2: DFQATT, SNEGSKA (reference sequence). This CDR3 has 13 amino acids. V shed 5 bases and J shed 3 bases, with 13 bases lying between them. CDR3 nucleotides: TGCAGTGCTCCCCGGGGGCGGGAAGAGACCCAGTACTTC. Protein product: CSAPRGREETQYF.